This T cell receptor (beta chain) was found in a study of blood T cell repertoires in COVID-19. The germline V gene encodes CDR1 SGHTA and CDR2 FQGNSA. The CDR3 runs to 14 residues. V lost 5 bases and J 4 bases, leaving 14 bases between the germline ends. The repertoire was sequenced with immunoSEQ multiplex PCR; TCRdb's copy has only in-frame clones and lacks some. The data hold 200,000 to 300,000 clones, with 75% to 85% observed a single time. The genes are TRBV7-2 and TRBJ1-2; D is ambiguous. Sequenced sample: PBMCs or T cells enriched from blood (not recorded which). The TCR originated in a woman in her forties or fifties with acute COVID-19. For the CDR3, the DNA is TGTGCCAGCAGCGGACCACCGGGGAGCTATGGCTACACCTTC. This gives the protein CASSGPPGSYGYTF.